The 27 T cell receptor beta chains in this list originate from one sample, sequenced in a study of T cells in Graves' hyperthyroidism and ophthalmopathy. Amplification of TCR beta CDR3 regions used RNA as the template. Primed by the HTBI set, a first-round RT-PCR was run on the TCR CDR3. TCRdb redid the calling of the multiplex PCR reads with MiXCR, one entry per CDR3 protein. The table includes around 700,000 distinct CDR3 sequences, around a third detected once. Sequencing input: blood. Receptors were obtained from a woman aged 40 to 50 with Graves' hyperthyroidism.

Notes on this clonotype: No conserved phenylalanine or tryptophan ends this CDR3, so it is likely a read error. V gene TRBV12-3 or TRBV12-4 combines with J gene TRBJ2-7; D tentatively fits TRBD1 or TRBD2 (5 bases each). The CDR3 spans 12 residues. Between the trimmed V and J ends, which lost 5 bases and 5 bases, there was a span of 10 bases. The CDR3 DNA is TGTGCCAGCAGTATTGGGGGAAACGAGCAGTACCTC. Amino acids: CASSIGGNEQYL.

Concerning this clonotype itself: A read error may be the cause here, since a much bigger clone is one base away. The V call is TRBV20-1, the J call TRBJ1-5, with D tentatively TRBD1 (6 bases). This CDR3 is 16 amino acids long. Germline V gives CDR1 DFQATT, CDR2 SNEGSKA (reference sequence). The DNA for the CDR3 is TGCAGAGCTAACCGGGACACTGCTTTCGGCAATCAGCCCCAGCATTTT. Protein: CRANRDTAFGNQPQHF.

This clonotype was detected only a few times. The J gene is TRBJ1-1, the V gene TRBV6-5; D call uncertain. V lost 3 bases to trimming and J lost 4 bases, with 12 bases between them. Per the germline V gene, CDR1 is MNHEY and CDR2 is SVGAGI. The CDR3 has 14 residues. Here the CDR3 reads CASSYDSPGTEAFF. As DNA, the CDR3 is TGTGCCAGCAGTTATGACTCGCCGGGCACTGAAGCTTTCTTT.

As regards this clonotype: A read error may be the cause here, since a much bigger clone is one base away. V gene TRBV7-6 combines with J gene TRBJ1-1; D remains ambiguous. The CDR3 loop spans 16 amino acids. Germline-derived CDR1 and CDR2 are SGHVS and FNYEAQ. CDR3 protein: CVSSSSKRNMNTEAFF. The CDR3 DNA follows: TGTGTCAGCAGCTCTTCGAAAAGAAACATGAACACTGAAGCTTTCTTT.

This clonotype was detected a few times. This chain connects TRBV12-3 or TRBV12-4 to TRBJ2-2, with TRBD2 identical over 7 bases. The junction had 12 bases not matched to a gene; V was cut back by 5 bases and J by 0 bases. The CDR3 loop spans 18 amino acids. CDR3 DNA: TGTGCCAGCAGTCCCCGGGGAGGGATCGGAGCGAACACCGGGGAGCTGTTTTTT. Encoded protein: CASSPRGGIGANTGELFF.

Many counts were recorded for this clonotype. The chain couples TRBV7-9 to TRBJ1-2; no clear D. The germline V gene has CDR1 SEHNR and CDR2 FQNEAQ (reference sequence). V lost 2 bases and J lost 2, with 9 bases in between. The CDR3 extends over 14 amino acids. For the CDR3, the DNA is TGTGCCAGCAGCTTATCGGGATCCAACTATGGCTACACCTTC. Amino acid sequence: CASSLSGSNYGYTF.

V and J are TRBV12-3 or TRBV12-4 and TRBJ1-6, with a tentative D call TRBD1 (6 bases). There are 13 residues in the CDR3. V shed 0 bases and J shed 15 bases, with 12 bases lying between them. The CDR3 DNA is TGTGCCAGCAGTTTAGCTAGCGGGGGCATCCTCCACTTT. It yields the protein CASSLASGGILHF.

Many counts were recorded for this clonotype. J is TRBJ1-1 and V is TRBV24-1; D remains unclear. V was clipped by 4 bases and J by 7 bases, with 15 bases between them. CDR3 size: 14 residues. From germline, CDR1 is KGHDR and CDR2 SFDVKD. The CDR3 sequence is CATSDPGLTGEAFF. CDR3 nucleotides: TGTGCCACCAGTGACCCTGGACTAACGGGTGAAGCTTTCTTT.

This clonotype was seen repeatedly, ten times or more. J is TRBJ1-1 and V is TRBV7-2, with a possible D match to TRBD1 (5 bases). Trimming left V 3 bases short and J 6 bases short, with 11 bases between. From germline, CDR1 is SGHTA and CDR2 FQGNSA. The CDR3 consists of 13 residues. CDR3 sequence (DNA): TGTGCCAGCAGCTTCTACGGGACGGCTGAAGCTTTCTTT. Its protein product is CASSFYGTAEAFF.

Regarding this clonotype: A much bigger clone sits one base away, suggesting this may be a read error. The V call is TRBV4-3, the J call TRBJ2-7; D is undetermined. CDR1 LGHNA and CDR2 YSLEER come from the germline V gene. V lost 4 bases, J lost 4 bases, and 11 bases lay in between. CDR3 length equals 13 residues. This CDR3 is CASSRDMVYEQYF. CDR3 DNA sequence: TGCGCCAGCAGCCGAGATATGGTATACGAGCAGTACTTC.

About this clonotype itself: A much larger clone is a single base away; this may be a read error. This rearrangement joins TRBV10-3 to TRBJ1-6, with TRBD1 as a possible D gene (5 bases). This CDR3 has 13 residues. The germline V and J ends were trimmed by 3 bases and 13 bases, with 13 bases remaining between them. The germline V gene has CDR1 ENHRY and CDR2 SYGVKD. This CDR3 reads CAISDQSGSPLHF. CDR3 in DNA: TGTGCCATCAGTGATCAGTCAGGGTCCCCCCTCCACTTT.

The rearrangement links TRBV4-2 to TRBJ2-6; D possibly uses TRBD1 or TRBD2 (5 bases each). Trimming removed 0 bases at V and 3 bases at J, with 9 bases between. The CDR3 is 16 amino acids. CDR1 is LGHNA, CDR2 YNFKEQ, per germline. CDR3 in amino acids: CASSQDGAGGANVLTF. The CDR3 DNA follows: TGTGCCAGCAGCCAAGATGGGGCGGGTGGGGCCAACGTCCTGACTTTC.

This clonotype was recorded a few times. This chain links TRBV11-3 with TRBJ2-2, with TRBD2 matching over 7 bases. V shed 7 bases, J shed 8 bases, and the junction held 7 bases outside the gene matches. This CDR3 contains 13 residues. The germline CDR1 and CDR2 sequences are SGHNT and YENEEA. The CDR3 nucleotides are TGTGCCAGCAAGCCTAGCGGCAGAGGGGAGCTGTTTTTT. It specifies CASKPSGRGELFF. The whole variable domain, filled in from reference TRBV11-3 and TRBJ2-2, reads EAGVVQSPRYKIIEKKQPVAFWCNPISGHNTLYWYLQNLGQGPELLIRYENEEAVDDSQLPKDRFSAERLKGVDSTLKIQPAELGDSAVYLCASKPSGRGELFFGEGSRLTVL.

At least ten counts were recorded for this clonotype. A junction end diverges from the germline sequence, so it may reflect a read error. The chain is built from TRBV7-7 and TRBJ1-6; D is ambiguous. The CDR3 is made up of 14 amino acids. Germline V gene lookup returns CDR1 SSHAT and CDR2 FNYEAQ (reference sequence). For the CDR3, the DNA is TGTGCTAGCAGCTTATCTATCGATAATTCACCCCTCCACTTT. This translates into CASSLSIDNSPLHF. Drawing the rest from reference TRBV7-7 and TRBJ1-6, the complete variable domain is GAGVSQSPRYKVTKRGQDVTLRCDPISSHATLYWYQQALGQGPEFLTYFNYEAQPDKSGLPSDRFSAERPEGSISTLTIQRTEQRDSAMYRCASSLSIDNSPLHFGNGTRLTVT.

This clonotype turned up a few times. CDR3 residues: CASRGENTGELFF. For the CDR3, the DNA is TGTGCCAGCAGAGGGGAGAACACCGGGGAGCTGTTTTTT. V and J are TRBV13 and TRBJ2-2; TRBD1 is a possible D gene (5 bases). Germline loops: CDR1 PRHDT, CDR2 FYEKMQ (reference sequence). Trimming took 6 bases from V and 1 from J, leaving 6 bases between them. The length of the CDR3 is 13 residues.

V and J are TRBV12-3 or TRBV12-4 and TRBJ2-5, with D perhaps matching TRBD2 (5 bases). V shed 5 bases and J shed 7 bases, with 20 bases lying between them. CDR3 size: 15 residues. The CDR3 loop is CASSLLEGLRRTQYF. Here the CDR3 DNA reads TGTGCCAGCAGTCTCCTAGAGGGTCTAAGACGGACCCAGTACTTC.

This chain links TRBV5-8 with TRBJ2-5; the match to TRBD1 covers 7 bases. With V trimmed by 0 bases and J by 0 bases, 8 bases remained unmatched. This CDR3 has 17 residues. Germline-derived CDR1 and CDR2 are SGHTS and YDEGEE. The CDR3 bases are TGTGCCAGCAGCTTGGTTGGGGCAGGGGGAAACCAAGAGACCCAGTACTTC. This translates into CASSLVGAGGNQETQYF.

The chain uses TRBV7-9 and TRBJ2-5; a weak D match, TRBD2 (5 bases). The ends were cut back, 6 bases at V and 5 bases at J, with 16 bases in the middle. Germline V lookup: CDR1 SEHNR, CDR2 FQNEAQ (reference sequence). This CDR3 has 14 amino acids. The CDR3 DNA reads TGTGCCAGCAGTCCCCTAGCCAGAGGGGAGACCCAGTACTTC. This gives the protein CASSPLARGETQYF.

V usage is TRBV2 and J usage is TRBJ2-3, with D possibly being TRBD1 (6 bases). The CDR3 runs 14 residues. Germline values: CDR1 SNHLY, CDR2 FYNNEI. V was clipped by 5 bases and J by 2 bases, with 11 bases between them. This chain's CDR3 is CASSQDSSTDTQYF. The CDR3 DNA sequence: TGTGCCAGCAGTCAGGACAGCTCCACAGATACGCAGTATTTT.

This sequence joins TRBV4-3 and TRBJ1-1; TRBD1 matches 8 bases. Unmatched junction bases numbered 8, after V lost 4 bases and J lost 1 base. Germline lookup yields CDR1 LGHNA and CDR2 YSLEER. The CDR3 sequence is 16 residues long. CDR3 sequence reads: CASSPKDREWNTEAFF. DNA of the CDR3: TGCGCCAGCAGCCCCAAGGACAGGGAGTGGAACACTGAAGCTTTCTTT.

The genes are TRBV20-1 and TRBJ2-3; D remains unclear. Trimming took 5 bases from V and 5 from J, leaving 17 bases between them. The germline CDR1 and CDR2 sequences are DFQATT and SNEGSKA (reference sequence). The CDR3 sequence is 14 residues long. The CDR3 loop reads CSAQPGRTIDTQYF. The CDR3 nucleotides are TGCAGTGCTCAACCCGGCCGGACGATAGATACGCAGTATTTT.

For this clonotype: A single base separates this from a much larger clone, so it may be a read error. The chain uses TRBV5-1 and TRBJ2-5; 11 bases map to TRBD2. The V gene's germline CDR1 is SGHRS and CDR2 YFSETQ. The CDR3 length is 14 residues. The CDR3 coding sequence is TGTGCCAGCACCCCTAGCGGGGGGAAAGGGACCCAGTACTTC. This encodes CASTPSGGKGTQYF.

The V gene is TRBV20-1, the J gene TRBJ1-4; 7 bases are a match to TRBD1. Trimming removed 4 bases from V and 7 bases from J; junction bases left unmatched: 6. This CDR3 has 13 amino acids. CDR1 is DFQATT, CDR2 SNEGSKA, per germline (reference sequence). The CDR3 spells CSAKGSGGEKLFF. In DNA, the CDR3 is TGCAGTGCTAAAGGGTCAGGGGGTGAAAAACTGTTTTTT.

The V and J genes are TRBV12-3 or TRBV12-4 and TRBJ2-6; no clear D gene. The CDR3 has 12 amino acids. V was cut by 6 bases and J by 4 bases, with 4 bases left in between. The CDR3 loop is CASRRGANVLTF. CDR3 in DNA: TGTGCCAGCAGGAGGGGGGCCAACGTCCTGACTTTC.

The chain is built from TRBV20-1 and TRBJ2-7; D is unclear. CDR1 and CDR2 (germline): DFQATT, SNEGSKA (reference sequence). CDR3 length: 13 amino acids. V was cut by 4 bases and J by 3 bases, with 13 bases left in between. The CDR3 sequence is CSAIRGVSYEQYF. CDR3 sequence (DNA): TGCAGTGCTATTCGTGGCGTAAGCTACGAGCAGTACTTC.

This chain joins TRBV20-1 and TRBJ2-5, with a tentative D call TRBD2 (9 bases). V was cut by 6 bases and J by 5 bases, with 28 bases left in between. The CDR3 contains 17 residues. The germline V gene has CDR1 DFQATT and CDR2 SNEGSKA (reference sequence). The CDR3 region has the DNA TGCAGTGCCAGGGGGCAACTAGCGGGTCCCCCACGGGAGACCCAGTACTTC. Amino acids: CSARGQLAGPPRETQYF.

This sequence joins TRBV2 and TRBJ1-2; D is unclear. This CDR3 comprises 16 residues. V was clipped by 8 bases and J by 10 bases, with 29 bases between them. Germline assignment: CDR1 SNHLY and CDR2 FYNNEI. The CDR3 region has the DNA TGTGCCAGCTCACCACCTGGGAATAGTCGCGCCATGGCCTACACCTTC. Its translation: CASSPPGNSRAMAYTF.